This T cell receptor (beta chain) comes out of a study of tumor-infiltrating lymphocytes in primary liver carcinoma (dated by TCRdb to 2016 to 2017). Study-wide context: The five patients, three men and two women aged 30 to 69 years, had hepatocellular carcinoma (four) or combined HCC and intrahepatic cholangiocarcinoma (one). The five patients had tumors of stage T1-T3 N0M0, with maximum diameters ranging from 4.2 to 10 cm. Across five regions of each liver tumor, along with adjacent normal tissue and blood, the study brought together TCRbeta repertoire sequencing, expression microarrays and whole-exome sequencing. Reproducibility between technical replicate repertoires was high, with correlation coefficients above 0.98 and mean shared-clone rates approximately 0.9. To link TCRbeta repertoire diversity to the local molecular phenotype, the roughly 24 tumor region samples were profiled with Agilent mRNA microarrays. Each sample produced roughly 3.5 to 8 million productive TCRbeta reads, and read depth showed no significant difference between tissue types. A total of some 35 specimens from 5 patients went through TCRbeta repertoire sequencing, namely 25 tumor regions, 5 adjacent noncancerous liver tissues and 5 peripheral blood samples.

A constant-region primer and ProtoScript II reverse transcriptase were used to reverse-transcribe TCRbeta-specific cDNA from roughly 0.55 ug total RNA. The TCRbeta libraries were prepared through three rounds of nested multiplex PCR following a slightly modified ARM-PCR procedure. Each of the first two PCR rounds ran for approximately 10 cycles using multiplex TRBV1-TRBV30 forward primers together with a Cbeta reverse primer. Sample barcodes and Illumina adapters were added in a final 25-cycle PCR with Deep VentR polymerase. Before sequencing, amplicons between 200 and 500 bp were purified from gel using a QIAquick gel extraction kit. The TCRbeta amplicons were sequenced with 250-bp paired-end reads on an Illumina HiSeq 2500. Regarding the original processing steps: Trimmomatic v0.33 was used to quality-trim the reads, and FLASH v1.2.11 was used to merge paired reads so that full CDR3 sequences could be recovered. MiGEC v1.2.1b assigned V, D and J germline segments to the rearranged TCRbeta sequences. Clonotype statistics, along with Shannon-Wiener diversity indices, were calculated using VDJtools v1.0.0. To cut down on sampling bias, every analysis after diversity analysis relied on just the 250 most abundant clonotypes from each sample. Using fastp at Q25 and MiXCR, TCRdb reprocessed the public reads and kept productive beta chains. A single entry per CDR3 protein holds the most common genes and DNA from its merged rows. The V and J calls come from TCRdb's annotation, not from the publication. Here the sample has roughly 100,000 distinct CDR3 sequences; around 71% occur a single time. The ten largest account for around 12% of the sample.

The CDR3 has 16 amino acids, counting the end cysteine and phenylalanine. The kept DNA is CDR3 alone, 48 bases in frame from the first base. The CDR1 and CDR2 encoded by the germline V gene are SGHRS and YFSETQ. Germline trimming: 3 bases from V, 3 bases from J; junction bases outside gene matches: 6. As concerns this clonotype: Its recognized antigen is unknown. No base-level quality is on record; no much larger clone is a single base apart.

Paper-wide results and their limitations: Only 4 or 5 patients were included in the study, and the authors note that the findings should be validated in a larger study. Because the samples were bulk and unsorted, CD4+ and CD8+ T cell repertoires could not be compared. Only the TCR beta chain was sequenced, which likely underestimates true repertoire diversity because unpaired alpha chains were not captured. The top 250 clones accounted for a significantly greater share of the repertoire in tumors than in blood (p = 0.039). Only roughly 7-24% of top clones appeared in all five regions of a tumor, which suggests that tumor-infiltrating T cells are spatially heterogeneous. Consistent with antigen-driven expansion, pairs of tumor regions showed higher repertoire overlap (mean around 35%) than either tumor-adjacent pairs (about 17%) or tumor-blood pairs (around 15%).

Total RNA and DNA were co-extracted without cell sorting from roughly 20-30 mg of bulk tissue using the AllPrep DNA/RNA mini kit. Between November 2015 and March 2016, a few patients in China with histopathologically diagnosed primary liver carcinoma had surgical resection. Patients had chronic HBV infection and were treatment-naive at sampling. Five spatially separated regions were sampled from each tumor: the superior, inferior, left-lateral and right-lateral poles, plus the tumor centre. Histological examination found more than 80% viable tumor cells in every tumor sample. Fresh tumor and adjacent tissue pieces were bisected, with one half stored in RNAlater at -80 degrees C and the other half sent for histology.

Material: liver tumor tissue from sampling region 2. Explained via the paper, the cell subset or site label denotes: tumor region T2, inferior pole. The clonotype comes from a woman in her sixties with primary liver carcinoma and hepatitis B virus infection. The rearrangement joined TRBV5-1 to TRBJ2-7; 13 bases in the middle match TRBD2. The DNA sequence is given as TGCGCCAGCAGCTCTACTAGCGGGAGGGCTGGCTACGAGCAGTACTTC. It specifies CASSSTSGRAGYEQYF.